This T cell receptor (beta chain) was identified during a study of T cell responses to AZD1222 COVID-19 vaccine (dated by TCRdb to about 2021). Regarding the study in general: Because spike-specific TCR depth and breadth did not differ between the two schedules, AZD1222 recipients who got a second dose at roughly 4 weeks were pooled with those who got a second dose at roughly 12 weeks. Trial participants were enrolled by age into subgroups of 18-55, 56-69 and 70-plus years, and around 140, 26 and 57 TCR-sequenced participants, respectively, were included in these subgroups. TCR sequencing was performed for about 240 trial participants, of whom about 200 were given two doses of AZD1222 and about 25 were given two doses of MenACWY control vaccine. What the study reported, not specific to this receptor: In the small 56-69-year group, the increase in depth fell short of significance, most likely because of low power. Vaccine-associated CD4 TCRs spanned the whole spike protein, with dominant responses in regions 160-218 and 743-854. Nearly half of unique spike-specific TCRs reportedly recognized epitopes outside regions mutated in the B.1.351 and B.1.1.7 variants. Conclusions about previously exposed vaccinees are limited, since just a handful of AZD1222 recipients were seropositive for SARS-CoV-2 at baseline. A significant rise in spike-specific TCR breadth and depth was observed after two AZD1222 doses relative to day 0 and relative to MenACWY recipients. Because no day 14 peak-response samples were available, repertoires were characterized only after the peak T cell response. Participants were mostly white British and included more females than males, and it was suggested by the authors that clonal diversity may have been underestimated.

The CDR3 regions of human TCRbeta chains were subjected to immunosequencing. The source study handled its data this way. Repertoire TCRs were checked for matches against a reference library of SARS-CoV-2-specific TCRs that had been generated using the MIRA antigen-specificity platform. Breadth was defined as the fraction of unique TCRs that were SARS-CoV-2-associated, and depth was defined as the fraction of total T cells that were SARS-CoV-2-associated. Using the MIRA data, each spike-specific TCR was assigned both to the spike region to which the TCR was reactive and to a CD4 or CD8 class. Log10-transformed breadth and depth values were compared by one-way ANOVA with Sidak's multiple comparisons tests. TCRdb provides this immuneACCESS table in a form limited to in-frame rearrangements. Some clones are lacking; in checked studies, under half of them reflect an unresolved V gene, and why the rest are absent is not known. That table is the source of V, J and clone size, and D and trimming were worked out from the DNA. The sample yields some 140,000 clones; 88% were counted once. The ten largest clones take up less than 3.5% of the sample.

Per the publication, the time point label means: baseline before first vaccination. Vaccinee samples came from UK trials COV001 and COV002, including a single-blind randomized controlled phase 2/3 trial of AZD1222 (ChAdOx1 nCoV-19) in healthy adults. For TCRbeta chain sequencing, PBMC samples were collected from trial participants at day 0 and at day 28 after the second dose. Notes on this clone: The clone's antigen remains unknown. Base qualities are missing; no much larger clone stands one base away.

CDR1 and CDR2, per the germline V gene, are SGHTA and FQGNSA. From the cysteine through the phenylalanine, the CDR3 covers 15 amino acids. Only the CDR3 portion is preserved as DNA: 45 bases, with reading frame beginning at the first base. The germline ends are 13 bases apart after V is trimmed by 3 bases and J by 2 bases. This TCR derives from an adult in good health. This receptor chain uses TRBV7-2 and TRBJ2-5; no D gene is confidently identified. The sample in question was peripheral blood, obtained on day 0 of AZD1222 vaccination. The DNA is TGTGCCAGCAGCTTTCAGGAAGGCTTACAAGAGACCCAGTACTTC. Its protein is CASSFQEGLQETQYF.